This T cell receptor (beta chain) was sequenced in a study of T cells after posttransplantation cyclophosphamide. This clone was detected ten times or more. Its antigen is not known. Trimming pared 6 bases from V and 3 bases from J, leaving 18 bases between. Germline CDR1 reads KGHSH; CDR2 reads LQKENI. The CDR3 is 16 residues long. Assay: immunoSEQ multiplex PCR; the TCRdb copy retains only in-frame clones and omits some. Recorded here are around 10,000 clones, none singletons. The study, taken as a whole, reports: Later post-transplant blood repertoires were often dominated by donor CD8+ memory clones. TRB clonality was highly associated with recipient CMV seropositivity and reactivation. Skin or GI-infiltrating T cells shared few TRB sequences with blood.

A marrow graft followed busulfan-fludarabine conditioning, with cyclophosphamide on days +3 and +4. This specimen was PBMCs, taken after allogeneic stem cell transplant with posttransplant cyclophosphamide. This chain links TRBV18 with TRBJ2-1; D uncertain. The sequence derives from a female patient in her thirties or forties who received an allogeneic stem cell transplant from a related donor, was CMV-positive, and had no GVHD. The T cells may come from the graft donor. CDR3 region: CASSPSQAFGYNEQFF. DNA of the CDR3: TGTGCCAGCTCTCCGTCTCAAGCATTCGGCTACAATGAGCAGTTCTTC.